Each of the 20 T cell receptor beta chains below was sequenced from the same sample in a study of T cells after yellow fever vaccination. Via MiXCR, TCRdb re-called the 5' RACE reads, giving one row per CDR3 protein. The repertoire holds around 70,000 distinct CDR3 sequences, approximately 7% seen once, with under 45% in the top ten. Source: CD8+ T cells sorted from PBMCs, taken less than 6 days after the first yellow fever vaccination. Receptor source: a man aged 18 to 29 who received the YFV17D yellow fever vaccine.

This chain joins TRBV4-1 and TRBJ1-6, with D perhaps TRBD1 (6 bases). Germline loops: CDR1 MGHRA, CDR2 YSYEKL. The CDR3 sequence is 19 residues long. The V and J ends lost 4 bases and 0 bases respectively, with 19 bases between them. This CDR3 reads CASSRVPGQGDSYNSPLHF. CDR3 DNA: TGCGCCAGCAGCCGCGTCCCGGGACAAGGGGACTCCTATAATTCACCCCTCCACTTT.

This clonotype was detected a few times. Written as DNA, the CDR3 is TGTGCCAGCAGGAGCCCCGGGACAGGCGACAATGAGCAGTTCTTC. Residues: CASRSPGTGDNEQFF. The V call is TRBV12-3 or TRBV12-4, the J call TRBJ2-1, with 8 bases that match TRBD1. Trimming at V came to 6 bases and at J to 5 bases, leaving 9 bases not matched to a gene. CDR3 length: 15 amino acids.

This clonotype was detected only a few times. The CDR3 coding sequence is TGTGCCAGCTCACCCGTCCCGGGACAGGGAACTAGCACAGATACGCAGTATTTT. Translating gives CASSPVPGQGTSTDTQYF. The rearrangement uses TRBV18 and TRBJ2-3; TRBD1 aligns across 9 bases. The CDR3 extends over 18 amino acids. From germline, CDR1 is KGHSH and CDR2 LQKENI. After removal of 3 bases from V and 0 bases from J, the junction contained 10 bases not matched to a gene.

The gene calls are TRBV4-1 and TRBJ2-1; 11 nucleotides line up with TRBD2. CDR3 size: 15 residues. Looked up from germline, CDR1 is MGHRA and CDR2 is YSYEKL. The V and J ends lost 6 bases and 7 bases, in that order; junction bases with no gene match: 8. This CDR3 reads CASSHALAGGNEQFF. The CDR3, as DNA: TGCGCCAGCAGTCACGCCCTAGCGGGGGGTAATGAGCAGTTCTTC.

This clonotype was observed many times. This chain joins TRBV3-1 and TRBJ2-6; 7 bases fit TRBD1. Germline V gene lookup returns CDR1 LGHDT and CDR2 YNNKEL (reference sequence). This CDR3 has 17 residues. The V segment lost 4 bases and the J segment 2 bases; nucleotides outside the gene matches: 8. CDR3 coding DNA: TGTGCCAGCAGCCCAGGGACAGCTGGGACTGGGGCCAACGTCCTGACTTTC. Protein sequence: CASSPGTAGTGANVLTF.

This clonotype showed up many times. The chain recombines TRBV11-2 with TRBJ2-5, with D perhaps given as TRBD1 or TRBD2 (5 bases each). Looked up from germline, CDR1 is SGHAT and CDR2 is FQNNGV. Trimming stripped 5 bases from V and 2 bases from J, with 21 bases between. The CDR3 has 17 amino acids. The CDR3 DNA sequence: TGTGCCAGCAGCCATAGGGGTTTCATTGGGGGACAAGAGACCCAGTACTTC. It encodes CASSHRGFIGGQETQYF. The whole variable domain, filled in from reference TRBV11-2 and TRBJ2-5, reads EAGVAQSPRYKIIEKRQSVAFWCNPISGHATLYWYQQILGQGPKLLIQFQNNGVVDDSQLPKDRFSAERLKGVDSTLKIQPAKLEDSAVYLCASSHRGFIGGQETQYFGPGTRLLVL.

This clonotype was observed at least ten times. V is TRBV27 and J is TRBJ1-2; 11 bases agree with TRBD1. With 3 bases clipped from V and 4 bases from J, the junction kept 10 bases outside the gene matches. CDR3 length: 17 residues. Germline V CDR1 and CDR2: MNHEY, SMNVEV (reference sequence). The CDR3 DNA is TGTGCCAGCAGTTTTTCCGGGACAGGGGGTCGTCTCTATGGCTACACCTTC. Translated, it gives CASSFSGTGGRLYGYTF.

The sample holds many counts of this clonotype. The chain is built from TRBV29-1 and TRBJ2-3; D might be TRBD2 (6 bases). Germline CDR1 is SQVTM and CDR2 is ANQGSEA. V lost 3 bases and J 5 bases, leaving 9 bases between the germline ends. The CDR3 spans 12 residues. As DNA, the CDR3 is TGCAGCGTTGAGCCCGGGGGAGATACGCAGTATTTT. This codes for CSVEPGGDTQYF.

A few counts support this clonotype. The chain is built from TRBV4-3 and TRBJ2-3, with 9 bases aligning to TRBD2. The CDR3 sequence is 16 residues long. The germline CDR1 and CDR2 sequences are LGHNA and YSLEER. V trimming: 0 bases; J trimming: 5 bases; junction bases outside the gene matches: 6. CDR3 in amino acids: CASSQEAPAGGDTQYF. CDR3 coding DNA: TGCGCCAGCAGCCAAGAGGCGCCAGCGGGAGGAGATACGCAGTATTTT.

V and J are TRBV29-1 and TRBJ2-2, with D perhaps being TRBD1 or TRBD2 (6 bases each). The V end was cut by 1 base, the J end by 3 bases, with 9 bases between. This CDR3 contains 14 residues. Germline assignment: CDR1 SQVTM and CDR2 ANQGSEA. CDR3 sequence reads: CSVEGGAYTGELFF. For the CDR3, the DNA is TGCAGCGTTGAAGGGGGGGCATACACCGGGGAGCTGTTTTTT.

This clonotype was seen many times. The CDR3 sequence: CASSWDSSSYNEQFF. CDR3 bases: TGTGCCAGCAGCTGGGACTCAAGCTCCTACAATGAGCAGTTCTTC. The chain recombines TRBV11-1 with TRBJ2-1, with D possibly TRBD2 on 6 matching bases. The germline V gene has CDR1 SGHAT and CDR2 FQDESV (reference sequence). The CDR3 contains 15 residues. Trimming left V 4 bases short and J 0 bases short, with 10 bases between.

V and J are TRBV5-1 and TRBJ2-7; no clear D gene. V was trimmed by 4 bases and J by 3 bases, leaving 20 bases between them. The CDR3 extends over 16 amino acids. The germline V gene encodes CDR1 SGHRS and CDR2 YFSETQ. CDR3 protein: CASSPLDRNPHYEQYF. CDR3 sequence (DNA): TGCGCCAGCAGCCCGCTGGACCGTAACCCCCACTACGAGCAGTACTTC.

In its sample, this clonotype was seen many times. This chain connects TRBV10-3 to TRBJ2-2, with D tentatively TRBD1 or TRBD2 (5 bases each). Trimming left V 11 bases short and J 0 bases short, with 13 bases between. The germline V gene encodes CDR1 ENHRY and CDR2 SYGVKD. There are 14 residues in the CDR3. The CDR3 coding sequence is TGTGCCGTAAACCGGGACGCGAACACCGGGGAGCTGTTTTTT. Protein sequence: CAVNRDANTGELFF.

The chain uses TRBV10-3 and TRBJ2-2; the D is unclear. The CDR3 is made up of 17 amino acids. Per germline, CDR1 ENHRY and CDR2 SYGVKD. The V and J ends lost 7 bases and 0 bases respectively, with 18 bases between them. The CDR3 spells CAIKPISDRTNTGELFF. The CDR3, as DNA: TGTGCCATCAAACCAATATCGGACCGGACGAACACCGGGGAGCTGTTTTTT.

This clonotype was picked up many times. V usage is TRBV7-9 and J usage is TRBJ2-5, with 8 bases identical to TRBD1. From germline, CDR1 is SEHNR and CDR2 FQNEAQ (reference sequence). Unmatched junction bases numbered 9, after V lost 8 bases and J lost 7 bases. CDR3 size: 13 residues. DNA for the CDR3: TGTGCCAGCTCCGGACAGGGAGGTGGGACCCAGTACTTC. Amino acid sequence: CASSGQGGGTQYF.

This clonotype was detected a few times. This chain connects TRBV9 to TRBJ2-1, with D maybe TRBD1 (6 bases). The V and J ends lost 0 bases and 4 bases respectively, with 11 bases between them. There are 15 residues in the CDR3. Germline assignment: CDR1 SGDLS and CDR2 YYNGEE. The DNA of the CDR3 is TGTGCCAGCAGCGTAGGGGGGCCCACGTACAATGAGCAGTTCTTC. Translated, it gives CASSVGGPTYNEQFF.

This clonotype has just a few counts. This chain links TRBV29-1 with TRBJ1-5; 8 positions agree with TRBD1. CDR1 is SQVTM, CDR2 ANQGSEA, per germline. The junction had 2 bases not matched to a gene; V was cut back by 5 bases and J by 2 bases. CDR3 length: 13 residues. The DNA of the CDR3 is TGCAGCGTTCCGGGACAGGGCAATCAGCCCCAGCATTTT. Translation gives CSVPGQGNQPQHF.

This clonotype appeared many times. The chain links TRBV5-1 to TRBJ1-1; tentatively, D is TRBD1 (5 bases). Germline V gene sequence: CDR1 SGHRS, CDR2 YFSETQ. V was trimmed by 5 bases and J by 0 bases, leaving 8 bases between them. This CDR3 is 13 amino acids long. The CDR3 here is CASRGEMNTEAFF. The CDR3 region has the DNA TGCGCCAGCAGGGGGGAAATGAACACTGAAGCTTTCTTT.

The chain recombines TRBV5-1 with TRBJ2-1; 7 bases match TRBD1. The J segment lost 6 bases and the V segment lost 7 bases, leaving 10 bases of the junction unmatched. The CDR3 runs to 14 residues. Germline V gives CDR1 SGHRS, CDR2 YFSETQ. The CDR3, as DNA: TGCGCCAGCGCCTCCGGGACAGCCACCAATGAGCAGTTCTTC. Protein: CASASGTATNEQFF. Filled out from reference TRBV5-1 and TRBJ2-1, the complete variable domain reads KAGVTQTPRYLIKTRGQQVTLSCSPISGHRSVSWYQQTPGQGLQFLFEYFSETQRNKGNFPGRFSGRQFSNSRSEMNVSTLELGDSALYLCASASGTATNEQFFGPGTRLTVL.

The chain couples TRBV12-3 or TRBV12-4 to TRBJ1-5; no clear D. This CDR3 has 15 amino acids. V lost 3 bases, J lost 0 bases, and 9 bases lay in between. CDR3 residues: CASSFSQVSNQPQHF. The CDR3 DNA reads as TGTGCCAGCAGTTTTTCTCAAGTTAGCAATCAGCCCCAGCATTTT.